This TCR beta chain was sequenced during a study of blood T cell repertoires in COVID-19. Study information: There were acute and convalescent COVID-19 samples, and they came from the United States, Italy and Spain.

V was shortened by 9 bases and J by 0 bases, with 6 bases between the two germline ends. This CDR3 region has 12 residues. Participants' own reports of clinical history determined their cohort assignment. Some clones are missing from TCRdb's copy, which holds only in-frame ones; the method was immunoSEQ multiplex PCR. The table lists over 200,000 clones, 86% of them singletons, with roughly 3.3% in the top ten. This sequence was found in a woman in her 50s in a cohort exposed to, infected with or recovered from COVID-19 (not recorded which). The chain couples TRBV12-3 or TRBV12-4 to TRBJ1-3; no firm D call. Material: PBMCs or T cells enriched from blood (not recorded which). DNA of the CDR3: TGTGCCAGTATCCGCTCTGGAAACACCATATATTTT. This gives the protein CASIRSGNTIYF.